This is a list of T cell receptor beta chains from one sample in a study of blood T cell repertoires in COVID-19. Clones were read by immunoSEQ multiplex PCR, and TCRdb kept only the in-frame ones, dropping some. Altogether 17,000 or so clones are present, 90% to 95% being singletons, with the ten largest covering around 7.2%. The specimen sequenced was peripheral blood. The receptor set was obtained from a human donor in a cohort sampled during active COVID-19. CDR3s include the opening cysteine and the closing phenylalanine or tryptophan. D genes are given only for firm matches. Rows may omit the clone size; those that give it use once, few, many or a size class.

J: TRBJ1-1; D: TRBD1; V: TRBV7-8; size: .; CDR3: CASSRGQGSTEAFF; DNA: TGTGCCAGCAGCCGAGGACAGGGAAGCACTGAAGCTTTCTTT
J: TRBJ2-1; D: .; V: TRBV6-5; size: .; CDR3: CASSSGDSYNEQFF; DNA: TGTGCCAGCAGTTCGGGAGATTCCTACAATGAGCAGTTCTTC
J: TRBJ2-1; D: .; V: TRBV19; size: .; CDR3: CASSIRGITYNEQFF; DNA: TGTGCCAGTAGTATTCGGGGTATAACCTACAATGAGCAGTTCTTC
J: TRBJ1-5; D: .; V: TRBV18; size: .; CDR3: CASSPAGQPQHF; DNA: TGTGCCAGCTCCCCAGCGGGGCAGCCCCAGCATTTT
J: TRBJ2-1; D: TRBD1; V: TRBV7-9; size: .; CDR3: CASSSRAQGVGEQFF; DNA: TGTGCCAGCAGCTCCCGGGCACAGGGGGTGGGTGAGCAGTTCTTC
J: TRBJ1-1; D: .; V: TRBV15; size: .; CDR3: CATSRDIAGGIEAFF; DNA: TGTGCCACCAGCAGAGATATTGCGGGGGGGATTGAAGCTTTCTTT
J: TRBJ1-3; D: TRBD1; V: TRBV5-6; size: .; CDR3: CASRSDRLGNTIYF; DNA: TGTGCCAGCAGGTCGGACAGGCTTGGAAACACCATATATTTT
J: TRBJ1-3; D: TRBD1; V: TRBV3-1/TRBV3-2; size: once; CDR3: CASSPRTGDKRNTIYF; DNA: TGTGCCAGCAGCCCCCGGACAGGGGATAAAAGAAACACCATATATTTT
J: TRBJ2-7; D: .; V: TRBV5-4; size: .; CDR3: CASSLEGGGLEQYF; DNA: TGTGCCAGCAGCTTGGAGGGGGGGGGCCTTGAGCAGTACTTC
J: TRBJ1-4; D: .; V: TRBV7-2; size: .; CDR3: CASRAGLTNEKLFF; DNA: TGTGCCAGCAGAGCGGGACTGACTAATGAAAAACTGTTTTTT
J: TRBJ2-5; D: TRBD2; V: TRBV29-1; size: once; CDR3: CSVVTSGGQEAQYF; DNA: TGCAGCGTTGTAACGAGCGGGGGACAAGAGGCCCAGTACTTC
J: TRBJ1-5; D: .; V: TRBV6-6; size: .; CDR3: CASSYSADSNQPQHF; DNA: TGTGCCAGCAGTTACTCGGCAGATAGCAATCAGCCCCAGCATTTT
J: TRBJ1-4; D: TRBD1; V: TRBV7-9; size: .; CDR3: CASSPQGATNEKLFF; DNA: TGTGCCAGCAGCCCACAGGGGGCAACTAATGAAAAACTGTTTTTT
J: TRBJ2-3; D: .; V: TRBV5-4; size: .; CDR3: CASSLAGQTSTDTQYF; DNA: TGTGCCAGCAGCTTGGCAGGGCAAACTAGCACAGATACGCAGTATTTT
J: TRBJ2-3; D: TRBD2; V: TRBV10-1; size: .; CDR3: CASSESAGGGADTQYF; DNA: TGCGCCAGCAGTGAATCAGCGGGAGGGGGAGCAGATACGCAGTATTTT
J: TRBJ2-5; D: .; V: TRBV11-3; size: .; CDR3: CASSLDEPQYF; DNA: TGTGCCAGCAGCTTAGATGAGCCCCAGTACTTC
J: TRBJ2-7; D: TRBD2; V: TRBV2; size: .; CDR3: CASKAGGLSYEQYF; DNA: TGTGCCAGCAAGGCGGGGGGTCTGAGCTACGAGCAGTACTTC
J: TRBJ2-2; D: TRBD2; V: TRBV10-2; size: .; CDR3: CASRVVAGVVGELFF; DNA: TGCGCCAGCAGGGTGGTAGCGGGAGTTGTCGGGGAGCTGTTTTTT
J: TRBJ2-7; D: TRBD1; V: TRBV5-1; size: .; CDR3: CASSYTTGASSYEQYF; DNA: TGCGCCAGCAGCTACACGACAGGGGCCAGCTCCTACGAGCAGTACTTC
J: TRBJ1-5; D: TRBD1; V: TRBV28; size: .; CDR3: CASSTGTGGRQPQHF; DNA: TGTGCCAGCAGTACCGGGACAGGGGGCCGACAGCCCCAGCATTTT
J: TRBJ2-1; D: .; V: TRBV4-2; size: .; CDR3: CASSLPGGSSPAEQFF; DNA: TGTGCCAGCAGCCTACCGGGGGGCAGCTCTCCCGCTGAGCAGTTCTTC
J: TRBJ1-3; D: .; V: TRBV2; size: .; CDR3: CASRARDISGNTIYF; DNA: TGTGCCAGCAGGGCAAGGGACATCTCTGGAAACACCATATATTTT
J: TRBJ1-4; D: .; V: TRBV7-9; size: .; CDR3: CASRSLGGSTNEKLFF; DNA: TGTGCCAGCAGATCATTGGGGGGATCGACTAATGAAAAACTGTTTTTT
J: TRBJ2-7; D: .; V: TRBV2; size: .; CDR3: CASRVGGGEQYF; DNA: TGTGCCAGCAGAGTAGGGGGTGGGGAGCAGTACTTC
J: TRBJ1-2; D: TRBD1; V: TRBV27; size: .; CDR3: CASSLGQGQAYGYTF; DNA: TGTGCCAGCAGTTTGGGACAGGGCCAGGCCTATGGCTACACCTTC
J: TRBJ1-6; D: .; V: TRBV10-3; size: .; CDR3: CAISEVRGGSPLHF; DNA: TGTGCCATCAGTGAGGTCAGGGGTGGCTCACCCCTCCACTTT
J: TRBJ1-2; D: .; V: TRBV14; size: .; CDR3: CASSQDITGNYGYTF; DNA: TGTGCCAGCAGCCAAGATATAACGGGAAACTATGGCTACACCTTC
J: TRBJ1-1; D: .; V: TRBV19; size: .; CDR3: CASSFSNTEAFF; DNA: TGTGCCAGTAGTTTTTCAAACACTGAAGCTTTCTTT
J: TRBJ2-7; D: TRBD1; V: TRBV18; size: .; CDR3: CASSGQGPYEQYF; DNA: TGTGCCAGCTCAGGACAGGGACCCTACGAGCAGTACTTC
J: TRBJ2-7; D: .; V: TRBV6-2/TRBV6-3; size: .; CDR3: CASSYPRHRALYEQYF; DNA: TGTGCCAGCAGTTACCCCCGGCACAGAGCCCTCTACGAGCAGTACTTC
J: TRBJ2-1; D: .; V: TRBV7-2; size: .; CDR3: CASSLNFWANEQFF; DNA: TGTGCCAGCAGCTTAAATTTCTGGGCGAATGAGCAGTTCTTC
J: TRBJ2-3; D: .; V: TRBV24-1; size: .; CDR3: CATSDPAAGTSTDTQYF; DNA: TGTGCCACCAGTGATCCGGCGGCAGGGACTAGCACAGATACGCAGTATTTT
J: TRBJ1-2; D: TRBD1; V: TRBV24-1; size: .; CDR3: CATSDRQGRGYTF; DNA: TGTGCCACCAGTGATAGACAGGGGCGAGGCTACACCTTC
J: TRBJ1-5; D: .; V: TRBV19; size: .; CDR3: CASSILGTLNSNQPQHF; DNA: TGTGCCAGTAGTATACTAGGGACTTTGAATAGCAATCAGCCCCAGCATTTT
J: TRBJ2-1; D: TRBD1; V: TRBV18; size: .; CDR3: CASSPLGQGGNNEQFF; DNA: TGTGCCAGCTCACCCCTGGGACAGGGAGGGAACAATGAGCAGTTCTTC
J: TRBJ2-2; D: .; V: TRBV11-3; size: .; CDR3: CASSSRSRQNTGELFF; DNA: TGTGCCAGCAGCTCCCGAAGCCGACAGAACACCGGGGAGCTGTTTTTT
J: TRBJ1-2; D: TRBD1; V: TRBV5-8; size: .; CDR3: CASSLGRDRGYGYTF; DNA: TGTGCCAGCAGCTTAGGGCGGGACAGGGGATATGGCTACACCTTC
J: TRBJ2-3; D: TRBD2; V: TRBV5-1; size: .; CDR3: CASMTSGASTDTQYF; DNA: TGCGCCAGCATGACTAGCGGGGCTAGCACAGATACGCAGTATTTT
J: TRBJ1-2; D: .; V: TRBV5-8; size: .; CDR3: CASSLGGRYTGYTF; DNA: TGTGCCAGCAGCTTGGGGGGGCGGTACACCGGCTACACCTTC
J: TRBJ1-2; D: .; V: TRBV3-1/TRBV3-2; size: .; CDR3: CASSQARIPYGYTF; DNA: TGTGCCAGCAGCCAAGCTAGAATTCCATATGGCTACACCTTC
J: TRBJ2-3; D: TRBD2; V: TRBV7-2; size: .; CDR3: CASSLHVSGRAKDTQYF; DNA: TGTGCCAGCAGTCTTCACGTTAGCGGGAGGGCAAAAGATACGCAGTATTTT
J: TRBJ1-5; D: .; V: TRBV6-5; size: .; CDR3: CASRPDSSNQPQHF; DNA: TGTGCCAGCAGACCCGACAGTAGCAATCAGCCCCAGCATTTT
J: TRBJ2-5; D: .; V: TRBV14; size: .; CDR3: CASSQDSETQYF; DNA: TGTGCCAGCAGCCAAGACTCCGAGACCCAGTACTTC
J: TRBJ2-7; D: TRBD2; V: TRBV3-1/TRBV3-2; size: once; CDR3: CASSQGTSSYEQYF; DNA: TGTGCCAGCAGCCAAGGGACTAGCAGCTACGAGCAGTACTTC
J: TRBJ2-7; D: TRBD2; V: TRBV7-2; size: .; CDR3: CASSLLPSGRGEQYF; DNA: TGTGCCAGCAGCTTATTGCCTAGCGGGAGGGGCGAGCAGTACTTC
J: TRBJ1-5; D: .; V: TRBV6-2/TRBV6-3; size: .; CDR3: CASSLWGERPQHF; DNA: TGTGCCAGCAGTTTATGGGGAGAACGGCCCCAGCATTTT
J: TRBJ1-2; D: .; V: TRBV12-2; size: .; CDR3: CASRLGAQGKSGYTF; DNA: TGTGCAAGTCGCTTAGGAGCCCAGGGAAAATCTGGCTACACCTTC
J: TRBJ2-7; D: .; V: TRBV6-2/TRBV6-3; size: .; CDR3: CASSYLAAYEQYF; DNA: TGTGCCAGCAGTTACCTGGCCGCCTACGAGCAGTACTTC
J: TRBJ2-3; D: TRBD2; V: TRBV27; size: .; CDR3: CASSLRTSGVSTDTQYF; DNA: TGTGCCAGCAGTTTAAGGACTAGCGGGGTGAGCACAGATACGCAGTATTTT
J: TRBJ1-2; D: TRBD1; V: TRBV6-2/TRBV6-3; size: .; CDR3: CASSTTRDSPNGYTF; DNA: TGTGCCAGCAGTACCACCCGGGACAGCCCGAATGGCTACACCTTC
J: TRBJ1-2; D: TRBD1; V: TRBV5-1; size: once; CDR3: CASSPQGARTGYTF; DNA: TGCGCCAGCAGCCCACAGGGGGCGCGAACTGGCTACACCTTC